Here is one T cell receptor beta chain with its context. What it recognizes is unknown. The sample comes from a study of cytomegalovirus exposure and HLA in healthy donors. Study-level results: Accurate predictions that matched the HLA-A and HLA-B alleles of most subjects were reportedly made from TCR beta sequences. The classifier reportedly diagnosed cytomegalovirus status with high sensitivity and specificity. With further analysis later on, most CMV-associated TCR beta chains appeared HLA-restricted.

Amplification used 60 Vbeta primers and 13 Jbeta primers. Sequencing used immunoSEQ multiplex PCR; TCRdb keeps in-frame clones, though not all of them. The table includes about 130,000 clones, roughly 80% detected once. This TCR was sampled from a young man in good health and CMV-seropositive. Sequenced: PBMCs.

In DNA form, the CDR3 reads TGTGCCAGCAGTAGTAGACAGGGTCATCCTGGAAACACCATATATTTT. This codes for CASSSRQGHPGNTIYF. This chain uses TRBV7-9 with TRBJ1-3; 7 nucleotides agree with TRBD1. V shed 6 bases and J 2 bases; nucleotides not matched to a gene: 10. This CDR3 has 16 amino acids. Germline lookup yields CDR1 SEHNR and CDR2 FQNEAQ (reference sequence).